This section outlines one TCR beta chain sequence together with its context. The antigen is unknown. The naive gate required viable CD3+CD4+ or CD3+CD8+ cells with CCR7+CD45RA+CD45RO-CD95-CD27+CD28+ phenotype. This sample is part of a study of T cells after posttransplantation cyclophosphamide. Whole-study results and caveats: Tissue-infiltrating T cells from skin or gut overlapped little with blood T cells.

Using immunoSEQ multiplex PCR, the repertoire was profiled, and TCRdb retains in-frame clones only, with some absent. The data contain around 19,000 clones, 95% to 98% of them seen just once; the ten biggest clones take up 0.15% to 0.2%. Trimming removed 2 bases at V and 6 bases at J, with 12 bases between. There are 14 residues in the CDR3. Per the germline V gene, CDR1 is SGHTA and CDR2 is FQGNSA. This sequence joins TRBV7-2 and TRBJ2-3; D might be TRBD2 (5 bases). The clonotype comes from a man between 35 and 55 years old in good health, CMV-negative, and a related stem cell transplant donor. The sequenced sample was naive CD4+ T cells sorted from PBMCs. The CDR3 DNA sequence: TGTGCCAGCAGCTTACTAGCTATATGGGATACGCAGTATTTT. It is translated as CASSLLAIWDTQYF. Full variable domain (outside the CDR3, taken from reference TRBV7-2 and TRBJ2-3): GAGVSQSPSNKVTEKGKDVELRCDPISGHTALYWYRQSLGQGLEFLIYFQGNSAPDKSGLPSDRFSAERTGGSVSTLTIQRTQQEDSAVYLCASSLLAIWDTQYFGPGTRLTVL.